A selection of T cell receptor beta chains follows, all from one sample in a study of human T cells and chemical hapten exposure. Each CDR3 protein is one row after TCRdb ran MiXCR on the RACE reads. The top ten hold approximately 2.3% of the sample, which has approximately 89,000 distinct CDR3 sequences, roughly 10% seen once. Specimen: whole blood, collected in connection with sensitization to the hapten diphenylcyclopropenone (DPC). The receptors shown here come from a woman aged 25-40 years with alopecia areata. Some clones in this sample may be carry-over from other donors' samples. CDR3s include the opening cysteine and the closing phenylalanine or tryptophan. A D gene is named only where the DNA matches it firmly. Clone size is not always given. Where it is, it says once, few, many or a class for expanded clones.

few | NA | TRBJ2-1 | TRBV5-1 | TGCGCCAGCAGCTTGGCAGCCGGCAGCTCCTACAATGAGCAGTTCTTC | CASSLAAGSSYNEQFF
many | NA | TRBJ2-2 | TRBV5-6 | TGTGCCAGCAGCTTTTCTTTGAGCAGAGCGAACACCGGGGAGCTGTTTTTT | CASSFSLSRANTGELFF
NA | NA | TRBJ1-5 | TRBV29-1 | TGCAGCGTACAGGGAAGCAATCAGCCCCAGCATTTT | CSVQGSNQPQHF
many | NA | TRBJ2-1 | TRBV12-3/TRBV12-4 | TGTGCCAGCACACGATGGACGGGGAATGAGCAGTTCTTC | CASTRWTGNEQFF
many | TRBD1 | TRBJ2-2 | TRBV24-1 | TGTGCCACCAGTGATCTATCGACAGGGTTGAATGTTCCCGGGGAGCTGTTTTTT | CATSDLSTGLNVPGELFF
few | NA | TRBJ2-7 | TRBV19 | TGTGCCAGTAGGGATCGGACAGCCTACGAGCAGTACTTC | CASRDRTAYEQYF
many | NA | TRBJ1-2 | TRBV28 | TGTGCCACCCTATCCCAGAACTATGGCTACACCTTC | CATLSQNYGYTF
once | NA | TRBJ2-3 | TRBV12-3/TRBV12-4 | TGTGCCAGCAGAGCCCAGGGAGGAGATACGCAGTATTTT | CASRAQGGDTQYF
many | NA | TRBJ1-2 | TRBV11-2 | TGTGCCAGCAGCCCGCGGTTGAGGGATGGCTACACCTTC | CASSPRLRDGYTF
NA | NA | TRBJ2-3 | TRBV7-2 | TGTGCCAGCAGCTTAGACCGTGCCACAGATACGCAGTATTTT | CASSLDRATDTQYF
many | NA | TRBJ1-5 | TRBV12-3/TRBV12-4 | TGTGCCAGCAGTTTTATTAGCAATCAGCCCCAGCATTTT | CASSFISNQPQHF
many | NA | TRBJ1-1 | TRBV20-1 | TGCAGTGCACTAAAGGTGAACACTGAAGCTTTCTTT | CSALKVNTEAFF
many | NA | TRBJ1-2 | TRBV6-5 | TGTGCCAGCAGTTACTCATCAGGGATCATCTATGGCTACACCTTC | CASSYSSGIIYGYTF
NA | NA | TRBJ1-1 | TRBV29-1 | TGCAGCGTTGACGGAGGGGCTGAAGCTTTCTTT | CSVDGGAEAFF
many | TRBD1 | TRBJ1-2 | TRBV6-1 | TGTGCCAGCAGGCCGGGGGACAGAAACATCTATGGCTACACCTTC | CASRPGDRNIYGYTF
many | NA | TRBJ2-7 | TRBV4-1 | TGCGCCAGCAGCCAAGGAAGCCAAGACTACCCATACGAGCAGTACTTC | CASSQGSQDYPYEQYF
NA | TRBD2 | TRBJ2-5 | TRBV10-3 | TGTGCCATCAATACCGGGGGGTCCCAAGAGACCCAGTACTTC | CAINTGGSQETQYF
once | NA | TRBJ1-2 | TRBV6-2/TRBV6-3 | TGTGCCAGCAGTCGCCCCGGACAGCTTCAGTCCTATGGCTACACCTTC | CASSRPGQLQSYGYTF
many | TRBD1 | TRBJ1-6 | TRBV25-1 | TGTGCCAGCAGTGGGAGACAGGGGAGCTCCTATAATTCACCCCTCCACTTT | CASSGRQGSSYNSPLHF
few | TRBD2 | TRBJ2-1 | TRBV29-1 | TGCAGCGTTGAATTGATAGCGGGGGGGTCTGAGCAGTTCTTC | CSVELIAGGSEQFF
NA | TRBD1 | TRBJ1-2 | TRBV20-1 | TGCAGGTCTGGGACAGGGGGTTACCGCAACTATGGCTACACCTTC | CRSGTGGYRNYGYTF
many | TRBD1 | TRBJ2-7 | TRBV28 | TGTGCCAGCAGTTTCACAGGGGATTATTACGAGCAGTACTTC | CASSFTGDYYEQYF
NA | TRBD1 | TRBJ1-6 | TRBV28 | TGTGCCAGCAGTTCCGGACAGGGCACCCGTAATTCACCCCTCCACTTT | CASSSGQGTRNSPLHF
NA | NA | TRBJ2-7 | TRBV28 | TGTGCCAGCAGTCTGCGGCCTAAGTACGAGCAGTACTTC | CASSLRPKYEQYF
many | NA | TRBJ1-6 | TRBV3-1 | TGTGCCAGCAGCCAAGAAGGGGCACCCCTCCACTTT | CASSQEGAPLHF
many | NA | TRBJ1-3 | TRBV27 | TGTGCCAGCAGCCTTACAGCCTCTGGAAACACCATATATTTT | CASSLTASGNTIYF
many | NA | TRBJ2-3 | TRBV3-1 | TGTGCCAGCAGCGACAACCGGGACTTGAGCACAGATACGCAGTATTTT | CASSDNRDLSTDTQYF
NA | NA | TRBJ2-2 | TRBV6-5 | TGTGCCAGCAGGAACTTGGGACGCACCGGGGAGCTGTTTTTT | CASRNLGRTGELFF
NA | NA | TRBJ2-2 | TRBV29-1 | TGCAGCGGCCGGATAGGGGTGCTGGCCGGGGAGCTGTTTTTT | CSGRIGVLAGELFF
many | NA | TRBJ1-1 | TRBV20-1 | TGCAGTGCCCCTCGGACCGGCGACCCTGAAGCTTTCTTT | CSAPRTGDPEAFF
many | NA | TRBJ2-2 | TRBV12-5 | TGTGCTAGTGGTCTCAATCACGGGAGCGCCACCGGGGAGCTGTTTTTT | CASGLNHGSATGELFF
many | NA | TRBJ2-2 | TRBV2 | TGTGCCAGCATCGGGGGAGTAAGGACCGGGGAGCTGTTTTTT | CASIGGVRTGELFF
NA | NA | TRBJ1-5 | TRBV28 | TGTGCCAGCAGTTTCCACTCTAGCAATCAGCCCCAGCATTTT | CASSFHSSNQPQHF
many | TRBD1 | TRBJ1-6 | TRBV20-1 | TGCAGTGCTCACAGATCAGGGGGTGATTCACCCCTCCACTTT | CSAHRSGGDSPLHF
NA | NA | TRBJ1-2 | TRBV5-1 | TGCGCCAGCAGTCCACAGCCCAACTATGGCTACACCTTC | CASSPQPNYGYTF
many | NA | TRBJ1-1 | TRBV10-3 | TGTGCCATCAGGGGCGCCACGAACACTGAAGCTTTCTTT | CAIRGATNTEAFF
NA | NA | TRBJ1-1 | TRBV28 | TGTGCCAGCAGCCTAAACACGGACGTGTCTTTCTTT | CASSLNTDVSFF
NA | TRBD2 | TRBJ2-1 | TRBV6-2/TRBV6-3 | TGTGCCGGCAGATTAGCGGGGGGCCAATCCTTC | CAGRLAGGQSF
many | NA | TRBJ2-3 | TRBV12-2 | TGTGCAAGTCGCTTAGAGGGTAGCGGGAGTGATACGCAGTATTTT | CASRLEGSGSDTQYF
NA | NA | TRBJ2-5 | TRBV7-2 | TGTGCCAGCAGTAGAGGATTCCAAGAGACCCAGTACTTC | CASSRGFQETQYF
NA | NA | TRBJ2-2 | TRBV4-2 | TGTGCCAGCAGCCAAGATCCCACGGGGAACACCGGGGAGCTGTTTTTT | CASSQDPTGNTGELFF
many | NA | TRBJ2-2 | TRBV7-9 | TGTGCCAGCAGCTTCGAGGGGGGACCCGGGGAGCTGTTTTTT | CASSFEGGPGELFF
many | TRBD1 | TRBJ1-1 | TRBV29-1 | TGCAGCGTTGGGGGACAGAGGAACACTGAAGCTTTCTTT | CSVGGQRNTEAFF
many | NA | TRBJ1-2 | TRBV10-3 | TGTGCCATCAGTGACCTTGAGATCGGCTACACCTTC | CAISDLEIGYTF
many | NA | TRBJ2-1 | TRBV18 | TGTGCCAGCTCACCGATCGACGGGACTCCGAACAATGAGCAGTTCTTC | CASSPIDGTPNNEQFF
few | NA | TRBJ1-2 | TRBV7-8 | TGTGCCAGCAGCTTAGGAGGATGGACAGCAACTAACTATGGCTACACCTTC | CASSLGGWTATNYGYTF
many | NA | TRBJ2-7 | TRBV21-1 | TGTGCCAGCAGCGGGGGCCTCCGGGACTACTACGAGCAGTACTTC | CASSGGLRDYYEQYF
NA | TRBD1 | TRBJ1-4 | TRBV4-3 | TGCGCCAGCAGCCAAGCCGACAGGGGGCGTGAAAAACTGTTTTTT | CASSQADRGREKLFF
NA | NA | TRBJ2-7 | TRBV7-8 | TGTGCCAGCACCTCAGGTTCCCCCGAGCAGTACTTC | CASTSGSPEQYF
few | TRBD1 | TRBJ1-2 | TRBV7-2 | TGTGCCAGCAGCTTTGATCGGGGACAGGGGGTACAAGGCTACACCTTC | CASSFDRGQGVQGYTF
many | TRBD2 | TRBJ2-3 | TRBV27 | TGTGCCAGCCCCTGGACTAGCGGGGACACAGATACGCAGTATTTT | CASPWTSGDTDTQYF
NA | TRBD2 | TRBJ2-3 | TRBV5-5 | TGTGCCAGCAGCTTGGCCTTATTCGGCGGGAGAGAGACAGATACGCAGTATTTT | CASSLALFGGRETDTQYF
NA | NA | TRBJ1-3 | TRBV20-1 | TGCAGTGCTAGAGATCTTGGCTCTGGAAACACCATATATTTT | CSARDLGSGNTIYF